This T cell receptor beta chain came from a study of Graves' ophthalmopathy and Graves' hyperthyroidism. Germline lookup yields CDR1 LNHDA and CDR2 SQIVND (reference sequence). The CDR3 extends over 15 amino acids. Trimming removed 6 bases from V and 2 bases from J; junction bases left unmatched: 8. The sequenced template was RNA, covering the TCR beta CDR3 region. RT-PCR with HTBI primers came first, then second-round multiplex PCR. From the multiplex PCR reads, TCRdb called clonotypes with MiXCR, one entry per CDR3 protein. The sample records a few hundred thousand distinct CDR3 sequences, approximately 15% being singletons. This clonotype has ten or more counts. Hyperthyroidism was considered stable when no ophthalmopathy appeared within 18 months of follow-up. Aged 18 to 65, the patients with hyperthyroidism had under 2 months' duration and were newly diagnosed. Other autoimmune diseases, uncontrolled infections, pregnancy or lactation ruled patients out of participation.

The sequencing sample was made of peripheral blood. The receptor's source is a woman aged 18-35 years with stable Graves' hyperthyroidism. J is TRBJ2-5 and V is TRBV19, with 8 bases fitting TRBD2. This chain's CDR3 is CASRRAGALQETQYF. As DNA, the CDR3 is TGTGCCAGTAGGAGAGCGGGGGCACTACAAGAGACCCAGTACTTC.